The rows below give T cell receptor beta chains drawn from one sample of a study of blood T cells in healthy people across ages. TCRdb independently ran MiXCR on the 5' RACE reads; one entry per CDR3 protein. The sample yields 550,000 to 750,000 distinct CDR3 sequences, about 21% seen once. Sequenced input: blood. These receptors were collected from a man between 65 and 79 years old in good health. Each CDR3 is given with its conserved first and last residue. Clone size is shown for a subset of rows, as once, few, many or a class of expanded clone.

v_gene	abundance	j_gene	CDR3aa
TRBV2	few	TRBJ2-5	CASSEALLSETQYF
TRBV7-2	NA	TRBJ2-1	CASSLVGLRTDEQFF
TRBV20-1	few	TRBJ2-3	CSAPTGDTQYF
TRBV25-1	NA	TRBJ2-2	CASSSQGAHTGEPFF
TRBV20-1	NA	TRBJ2-4	CSARDPGGSYIQYF
TRBV2	once	TRBJ1-2	CASSERGSSYGYTF
TRBV6-1	NA	TRBJ2-7	CASSEAWTYTYEQYF
TRBV20-1	few	TRBJ2-2	CSARSSGRAGELFF
TRBV28	many	TRBJ1-4	CASSRPGGASEKLFF
TRBV4-1	few	TRBJ2-1	CASSQGPAGSYNEQFF
TRBV28	NA	TRBJ2-1	CASYGTSVYNEQFF
TRBV28	NA	TRBJ2-3	CASSLPGPDTQYF
TRBV20-1	NA	TRBJ2-2	CSAVQGVTGELFF
TRBV18	NA	TRBJ1-4	CASSTLTADLFTTNEKLFF
TRBV28	NA	TRBJ1-1	CASLLDRWATEAFF
TRBV3-1	NA	TRBJ2-7	CASRLAGSSYEQYF
TRBV6-5	NA	TRBJ1-2	CASSPRTRYGYTF
TRBV28	NA	TRBJ2-5	CASSPIGMQETQYF